The 30 T cell receptor beta chains listed next were all sequenced from one sample in a study of T cells in Graves' hyperthyroidism and ophthalmopathy. TCR beta CDR3 regions were amplified from RNA. HTBI primers were the set used in a first-round RT-PCR of the TCR CDR3. Each CDR3 protein is one row after TCRdb ran MiXCR on the multiplex PCR reads. The sample holds under 400,000 distinct CDR3 sequences; 25% are singletons and the top ten take roughly 70%. Input material: blood. These receptor sequences come from a middle-aged man with Graves' hyperthyroidism.

The sample holds a few counts of this clonotype. The V and J genes are TRBV27 and TRBJ2-7, with D unclear. This CDR3 has 15 residues. Per the germline V gene, CDR1 is MNHEY and CDR2 is SMNVEV (reference sequence). Trimming removed 2 bases at V and 2 bases at J, with 13 bases between. The CDR3 loop reads CASSLVGQRPYEQYF. CDR3 DNA: TGTGCCAGCAGTTTAGTTGGTCAGCGTCCCTACGAGCAGTACTTC.

Many counts were recorded for this clonotype. The chain joins TRBV5-5 to TRBJ2-1; 9 nucleotides match TRBD1. V gave up 1 base and J gave up 8 bases; unmatched junction bases: 7. Germline CDR1 SGHKS, CDR2 YYEKEE (reference sequence). The CDR3 contains 15 residues. CDR3 nucleotide sequence: TGTGCCAGCAGCTTGTCAGGACAGGGGACATATGAGCAGTTCTTC. As protein: CASSLSGQGTYEQFF. Full variable domain (remainder filled in from reference TRBV5-5 and TRBJ2-1): DAGVTQSPTHLIKTRGQQVTLRCSPISGHKSVSWYQQVLGQGPQFIFQYYEKEERGRGNFPDRFSARQFPNYSSELNVNALLLGDSALYLCASSLSGQGTYEQFFGPGTRLTVL.

This clonotype was counted at least ten times. The rearrangement links TRBV2 to TRBJ2-3, with TRBD2 matching 14 bases. J lost 3 bases, V lost 6 bases, and 5 bases had no gene match. CDR3 length: 16 residues. Germline V lookup: CDR1 SNHLY, CDR2 FYNNEI. The CDR3, as DNA: TGTGCCAGCAGCGGACTAGCGGGAGGTGGTACAGATACGCAGTATTTT. Amino acids: CASSGLAGGGTDTQYF.

The genes are TRBV3-1 and TRBJ2-1, with 9 bases aligning to TRBD1. The germline CDR1 and CDR2 sequences are LGHDT and YNNKEL (reference sequence). This CDR3 comprises 14 residues. The ends lost 5 bases at V and 10 bases at J; junction bases unmatched: 9. This CDR3 is CASSWGGTGREQFF. Here the CDR3 DNA reads TGTGCCAGCAGCTGGGGGGGGACAGGGAGGGAGCAGTTCTTC.

This chain links TRBV29-1 with TRBJ2-7; no clear D gene. The CDR3 covers 13 residues. In germline, CDR1 is SQVTM, CDR2 ANQGSEA. V was clipped by 5 bases and J by 2 bases, with 13 bases between them. This chain's CDR3 is CSVLSEPTYEQYF. The DNA of the CDR3 is TGCAGCGTTCTTTCGGAGCCAACCTACGAGCAGTACTTC.

This clonotype has just a few counts. V gene TRBV28 combines with J gene TRBJ2-1, with TRBD2 as a possible D gene (5 bases). The V gene lost 7 bases and the J gene lost 9 bases, with 13 bases spanning the gap. The length of the CDR3 is 12 residues. From germline, CDR1 is MDHEN and CDR2 SYDVKM. CDR3 loop: CASTRDRSEQFF. Here the CDR3 DNA reads TGTGCCAGCACCCGGGATCGGAGTGAGCAGTTCTTC.

The CDR3 protein is CASSQGGPSNTEAFF. CDR3 bases: TGCGCCAGCAGCCAGGGGGGACCGTCGAACACTGAAGCTTTCTTT. This chain links TRBV5-1 with TRBJ1-1; TRBD1 matches at 7 bases. V gave up 4 bases and J gave up 1 base; unmatched junction bases: 7. The CDR3 spans 15 residues. CDR1 is SGHRS, CDR2 YFSETQ, per germline.

The chain is built from TRBV18 and TRBJ2-5; D ambiguous. With 10 bases removed from V and 0 bases from J, the gap between germline ends came to 6 bases. The CDR3 sequence is 11 residues long. CDR1 is KGHSH and CDR2 is LQKENI in the germline V gene. The CDR3 loop reads CATRDQETQYF. The CDR3 DNA reads TGTGCCACCCGGGACCAAGAGACCCAGTACTTC.

In its sample, this clonotype was seen a few times. This sequence joins TRBV7-9 and TRBJ1-1; D is ambiguous. Germline values: CDR1 SEHNR, CDR2 FQNEAQ (reference sequence). This CDR3 region has 16 residues. Trimming stripped 5 bases from V and 0 bases from J, with 16 bases between. For the CDR3, the DNA is TGTGCCAGCAGCCTAGACTCCTGGCAGCTGAACACTGAAGCTTTCTTT. Translated: CASSLDSWQLNTEAFF.

This clonotype was seen a handful of times. The V gene is TRBV5-1, the J gene TRBJ2-7; a weak D match, TRBD2 (5 bases). V lost 4 bases, J lost 0 bases, and 11 bases lay in between. This CDR3 region has 14 residues. Germline V CDR1 and CDR2: SGHRS, YFSETQ. CDR3 protein: CASSVIGSSYEQYF. In DNA form, the CDR3 reads TGCGCCAGCAGCGTGATAGGGAGCTCCTACGAGCAGTACTTC.

J is TRBJ2-7 and V is TRBV24-1; D may correspond to TRBD1 or TRBD2 (5 bases each). V lost 1 base and J 6 bases, leaving 9 bases between the germline ends. The CDR3 contains 13 residues. Germline loops: CDR1 KGHDR, CDR2 SFDVKD. The CDR3: CATSDFSGPEQYF. DNA for the CDR3: TGTGCCACCAGTGATTTTTCGGGGCCCGAGCAGTACTTC.

The chain employs TRBV20-1 and TRBJ2-1; 15 bases map to TRBD2. The CDR3 is made up of 18 amino acids. In germline, CDR1 is DFQATT, CDR2 SNEGSKA (reference sequence). V shed 0 bases and J 7 bases; nucleotides not matched to a gene: 10. CDR3: CSARDLSVGLAGGNEQFF. The DNA of the CDR3 is TGCAGTGCTAGAGATCTTAGTGTTGGACTAGCGGGAGGGAATGAGCAGTTCTTC.

The chain recombines TRBV20-1 with TRBJ1-4; TRBD1 might be the D (5 bases). The germline V gene has CDR1 DFQATT and CDR2 SNEGSKA (reference sequence). The CDR3 totals 15 residues. V was pared by 6 bases and J by 7 bases, with 21 bases between. CDR3 sequence reads: CSAAGLGTRAEKLFF. The DNA of the CDR3 is TGCAGTGCCGCTGGACTCGGGACTCGGGCTGAAAAACTGTTTTTT.

The rearrangement uses TRBV5-1 and TRBJ2-7; a possible D gene is TRBD1 (5 bases). The CDR3 is 14 residues long. The V and J ends lost 4 bases and 2 bases respectively, with 13 bases between them. CDR1 is SGHRS and CDR2 is YFSETQ in the germline V gene. The CDR3 DNA is TGCGCCAGCAGCCCGGTAGGACATCCCTACGAGCAGTACTTC. Translating gives CASSPVGHPYEQYF.

In its sample, this clonotype was seen many times. The chain links TRBV2 to TRBJ2-7, with a tentative D call TRBD2 (5 bases). The CDR3 is 13 residues long. Germline V gives CDR1 SNHLY, CDR2 FYNNEI. Trimming stripped 4 bases from V and 6 bases from J, with 13 bases between. The CDR3 is CASSGVRTAEQYF. CDR3 DNA: TGTGCCAGCAGTGGCGTCCGGACTGCCGAGCAGTACTTC. The whole variable domain, remainder taken from reference TRBV2 and TRBJ2-7, is EPEVTQTPSHQVTQMGQEVILRCVPISNHLYFYWYRQILGQKVEFLVSFYNNEISEKSEIFDDQFSVERPDGSNFTLKIRSTKLEDSAMYFCASSGVRTAEQYFGPGTRLTVT.

The chain recombines TRBV27 with TRBJ1-2; a weak D match, TRBD1 (5 bases). V was shortened by 6 bases and J by 6 bases, with 23 bases between the two germline ends. The CDR3 length is 16 residues. Germline lookup yields CDR1 MNHEY and CDR2 SMNVEV (reference sequence). CDR3 region: CASRAFDGADLHGYTF. The CDR3 DNA sequence: TGTGCCAGCAGGGCTTTTGACGGGGCGGACCTGCATGGCTACACCTTC.

The chain combines TRBV6-1 with TRBJ2-3; tentative D call: TRBD2 (6 bases). Germline V gene data show CDR1 as MNHNS and CDR2 as SASEGT. V was pared by 5 bases and J by 2 bases, with 17 bases between. The CDR3 contains 16 residues. CDR3 DNA sequence: TGTGCCAGCAGTAATCCCGGGAGCCTCCTCACAGATACGCAGTATTTT. Its translation is CASSNPGSLLTDTQYF.

This chain connects TRBV24-1 to TRBJ2-2, with a possible D match to TRBD1 (5 bases). This CDR3 contains 17 residues. Germline V gives CDR1 KGHDR, CDR2 SFDVKD. V dropped 4 bases and J dropped 6 bases, with 20 bases sitting between them. The DNA of the CDR3 is TGTGCCACCAGTGACTCGACGCCCCAGGGTTCCGCCGGGGAGCTGTTTTTT. Its translation is CATSDSTPQGSAGELFF.

This clonotype was detected once. The CDR3 region is CASSLDYSYGYTF. DNA of the CDR3: TGCGCCAGCAGCTTGGACTACTCTTATGGCTACACCTTC. The V and J genes are TRBV5-1 and TRBJ1-2; no clear D gene. The germline V and J ends were trimmed by 0 bases and 5 bases, with 8 bases remaining between them. The CDR3 runs to 13 residues. The germline gives CDR1 SGHRS, CDR2 YFSETQ. Variable domain in full (rest from reference TRBV5-1 and TRBJ1-2): KAGVTQTPRYLIKTRGQQVTLSCSPISGHRSVSWYQQTPGQGLQFLFEYFSETQRNKGNFPGRFSGRQFSNSRSEMNVSTLELGDSALYLCASSLDYSYGYTFGSGTRLTVV.

This clonotype was found a few times. The chain carries TRBV2 and TRBJ1-2; 7 nucleotides align to TRBD1. There are 15 residues in the CDR3. Germline CDR1 reads SNHLY; CDR2 reads FYNNEI. V lost 2 bases to trimming and J lost 4 bases; unmatched junction nucleotides: 7. The CDR3 protein is CASSELVTGSYGYTF. The CDR3 region has the DNA TGTGCCAGCAGTGAATTGGTGACAGGGTCCTATGGCTACACCTTC.

This clonotype was counted a few times. The chain carries TRBV20-1 and TRBJ1-4; D remains unclear. This CDR3 has 13 residues. Per the germline V gene, CDR1 is DFQATT and CDR2 is SNEGSKA (reference sequence). V lost 1 base to trimming and J lost 7 bases, with 10 bases between them. The CDR3, as DNA: TGCAGTGCTAGAGCGGGGAGTGGTGAAAAACTGTTTTTT. The encoded protein is CSARAGSGEKLFF.

The CDR3 loop reads CASRSSGRAPETQYF. The CDR3 nucleotides read TGTGCCAGCAGGAGTAGCGGGAGGGCCCCAGAGACCCAGTACTTC. The V gene is TRBV6-1, the J gene TRBJ2-5, with TRBD2 matching 11 bases. Trimming removed 6 bases from V and 4 bases from J; junction bases left unmatched: 7. This CDR3 comprises 15 residues. Germline CDR1 and CDR2: MNHNS and SASEGT.

This clonotype was seen many times. This chain links TRBV28 with TRBJ2-1, with TRBD2 matching over 13 bases. Germline trimming cut 5 bases from V and 6 bases from J; bases unmatched to any gene: 4. The CDR3 is made up of 15 amino acids. Germline assignment: CDR1 MDHEN and CDR2 SYDVKM. CDR3 in amino acids: CASSERLAGGNEQFF. The CDR3, as DNA: TGTGCCAGCAGTGAAAGACTAGCGGGAGGCAATGAGCAGTTCTTC.

This clonotype was detected a few times. The junction departs from the called germline gene at one end, perhaps through a read error. The rearrangement joins TRBV7-3 to TRBJ2-3, with D possibly TRBD2 on 7 matching bases. Germline CDR1 reads SGHTA; CDR2 reads FQGTGA. There are 17 residues in the CDR3. This CDR3 is CASSLTPTSSGADTQYF. The CDR3 DNA follows: TGCGCCAGCAGCCTTACCCCGACTAGCTCAGGGGCAGATACGCAGTATTTT.

This clonotype came up a few times. The chain recombines TRBV24-1 with TRBJ1-1; 12 positions match TRBD1. Germline V gene lookup returns CDR1 KGHDR and CDR2 SFDVKD. The ends lost 5 bases at V and 6 bases at J; junction bases unmatched: 3. The CDR3 covers 14 residues. CDR3 nucleotide sequence: TGTGCCACCAGTGTGGGACAGGGGGCCTCTGAAGCTTTCTTT. It specifies CATSVGQGASEAFF.

The sample holds a few counts of this clonotype. The CDR3 coding sequence is TGTGCCAGCAGCTTAGGACAGGCCCAAGAGACCCAGTACTTC. Its protein is CASSLGQAQETQYF. The V call is TRBV13, the J call TRBJ2-5; D may be TRBD1 (5 bases). Trimming shortened V by 0 bases and J by 1 base, and 6 bases separated the two germline ends. Germline values: CDR1 PRHDT, CDR2 FYEKMQ (reference sequence). This CDR3 has 14 amino acids.

This clonotype was found many times. The V and J genes are TRBV3-1 and TRBJ2-7; D is unclear. The CDR3 has 14 amino acids. From germline, CDR1 is LGHDT and CDR2 YNNKEL (reference sequence). Trimming removed 2 bases from V and 2 bases from J, with 10 bases in between. CDR3 protein: CASSQHRSPYEQYF. The CDR3 DNA reads TGTGCCAGCAGCCAACACAGATCCCCCTACGAGCAGTACTTC.

This sequence joins TRBV27 and TRBJ1-5, with D unresolved. Deletions cut 2 bases from V and 4 bases from J, with 12 bases between. There are 15 residues in the CDR3. Germline lookup yields CDR1 MNHEY and CDR2 SMNVEV (reference sequence). CDR3 loop: CASSLTGLENQPQHF. The CDR3 DNA is TGTGCCAGCAGTTTAACCGGGCTAGAGAATCAGCCCCAGCATTTT.

The chain is built from TRBV5-1 and TRBJ2-2; a possible D gene is TRBD2 (6 bases). This CDR3 spans 15 amino acids. V was shortened by 0 bases and J by 3 bases, with 9 bases between the two germline ends. The germline CDR1 and CDR2 sequences are SGHRS and YFSETQ. This CDR3 reads CASSLERVDTGELFF. The CDR3 region has the DNA TGCGCCAGCAGCTTGGAGCGGGTGGACACCGGGGAGCTGTTTTTT.

This clonotype was seen a handful of times. The genes are TRBV6-1 and TRBJ1-4; unclear D gene. The CDR3 runs to 12 residues. In germline, CDR1 is MNHNS, CDR2 SASEGT. Trimming removed 6 bases from V and 3 bases from J, with 5 bases in between. The CDR3, as DNA: TGTGCCAGCAGCCAGGCTAATGAAAAACTGTTTTTT. Encoded protein: CASSQANEKLFF.